The 10 T cell receptor beta chains below were found in one sample sequenced in a study of blood T cell repertoires in COVID-19. Sequencing used immunoSEQ multiplex PCR; TCRdb keeps in-frame clones, though not all of them. This sample has more than 65,000 clones; around 91% occur once, and the top ten carry more than 7%. The sample was peripheral blood. These receptors were obtained from a human donor in a cohort sampled during active COVID-19.

The chain joins TRBV5-5 to TRBJ2-7, with TRBD1 matching over 8 bases. V lost 2 bases to trimming and J lost 3 bases; unmatched junction nucleotides: 7. CDR3 length: 15 amino acids. Germline CDR1 is SGHKS and CDR2 is YYEKEE (reference sequence). CDR3 DNA sequence: TGTGCCAGCAGCTTTACAGGGGGGTTTTACTACGAGCAGTACTTC. This codes for CASSFTGGFYYEQYF.

The V call is TRBV3-1 (or the pseudogene TRBV3-2), the J call TRBJ1-2, with a weak D call TRBD1 (5 bases). Germline V gene sequence: CDR1 LGHDT, CDR2 YNNKEL (reference sequence). The germline V and J ends were trimmed by 1 base and 4 bases, with 7 bases remaining between them. The CDR3 length is 13 residues. This CDR3 is CASSQGTGYGYTF. CDR3 bases: TGTGCCAGCAGCCAAGGAACAGGCTATGGCTACACCTTC.

The J gene is TRBJ1-1, the V gene TRBV4-1; D is unclear. Per the germline V gene, CDR1 is MGHRA and CDR2 is YSYEKL. V lost 1 base and J lost 4, with 7 bases in between. The CDR3 contains 13 residues. CDR3 coding DNA: TGCGCCAGCAGCCAAGGAGCGGGCACTGAAGCTTTCTTT. Translation: CASSQGAGTEAFF.

The chain recombines TRBV30 with TRBJ1-1; D is possibly TRBD1 (5 bases). In germline, CDR1 is GTSNPN, CDR2 SVGIG (reference sequence). The length of the CDR3 is 15 residues. V lost 2 bases and J lost 7, with 20 bases in between. The CDR3 region is CAWSPLGGRGFEAFF. CDR3 DNA sequence: TGTGCCTGGAGTCCCTTGGGGGGAAGGGGATTTGAAGCTTTCTTT.

This chain connects TRBV3-1 (or the pseudogene TRBV3-2) to TRBJ2-7, with 11 bases identical to TRBD2. The V gene end was trimmed by 1 base and the J gene end by 3 bases; junction bases not matched to a gene: 5. The germline V gene encodes CDR1 LGHDT and CDR2 YNNKEL (reference sequence). The CDR3 is 16 amino acids. For the CDR3, the DNA is TGTGCCAGCAGCCAAGGCAGACTAGCGGGGAGCTACGAGCAGTACTTC. It translates to CASSQGRLAGSYEQYF.

This rearrangement joins TRBV30 to TRBJ1-4; D is unresolved. Germline values: CDR1 GTSNPN, CDR2 SVGIG (reference sequence). The CDR3 loop spans 13 amino acids. Deletions cut 0 bases from V and 7 bases from J, with 9 bases between. The CDR3 DNA reads TGTGCCTGGAGTGTAAGAGGCGTTGAAAAACTGTTTTTT. It is translated as CAWSVRGVEKLFF. Drawing the rest from reference TRBV30 and TRBJ1-4, the complete variable domain is SQTIHQWPATLVQPVGSPLSLECTVEGTSNPNLYWYRQAAGRGLQLLFYSVGIGQISSEVPQNLSASRPQDRQFILSSKKLLLSDSGFYLCAWSVRGVEKLFFGSGTQLSVL.

This clone was seen a single time. CDR3 sequence (DNA): TGTGCCATCTCTTTTGAGCCCGATAATGAAAAACTGTTTTTT. It is translated as CAISFEPDNEKLFF. V usage is TRBV10-3 and J usage is TRBJ1-4; no clear D. Trimming took off 8 bases at V and 4 bases at J, with 14 bases between the two ends. CDR1 is ENHRY and CDR2 is SYGVKD in the germline V gene. This CDR3 is 14 amino acids long.

The rearrangement uses TRBV27 and TRBJ1-2, with 9 bases aligning to TRBD1. Trimming removed 5 bases from V and 4 bases from J; junction bases left unmatched: 8. Looked up from germline, CDR1 is MNHEY and CDR2 is SMNVEV (reference sequence). The CDR3 consists of 15 residues. The CDR3 here is CASSQYTGGAYGYTF. The CDR3 DNA follows: TGTGCCAGCAGTCAATACACAGGGGGCGCCTATGGCTACACCTTC.

The V call is TRBV7-2, the J call TRBJ2-7, with 7 bases lining up with TRBD2. This CDR3 contains 12 residues. Germline V gives CDR1 SGHTA, CDR2 FQGNSA. Unmatched junction bases numbered 5, after V lost 6 bases and J lost 6 bases. CDR3 nucleotide sequence: TGTGCCAGCAGTCAAGCGGGGACCGAGCAGTACTTC. This gives the protein CASSQAGTEQYF.

The chain joins TRBV19 to TRBJ1-1; D remains unclear. The ends were cut back, 4 bases at V and 4 bases at J, with 22 bases in the middle. Germline loops: CDR1 LNHDA, CDR2 SQIVND (reference sequence). This CDR3 comprises 17 residues. This CDR3 is CASSNHLGRGETTEAFF. The CDR3 bases are TGTGCCAGTAGTAACCACTTAGGCCGGGGAGAGACCACTGAAGCTTTCTTT.